This T cell receptor beta chain was recovered during a study of blood T cell repertoires in COVID-19. In germline, CDR1 is SNHLY, CDR2 FYNNEI. V was trimmed by 3 bases and J by 1 base, leaving 13 bases between them. The CDR3 loop spans 16 amino acids. Produced via immunoSEQ multiplex PCR; TCRdb's table is partial and in-frame only. The table has under 300,000 clones, around 86% seen once; the top ten hold around 2%. This receptor was identified in a man aged 25-40 years who had recovered from COVID-19. The specimen sequenced was peripheral blood. V gene TRBV2 combines with J gene TRBJ1-5, with D unclear. The CDR3 spells CASSDTGLGSNQPQHF. In nucleotides, the CDR3 is TGTGCCAGCAGTGATACGGGATTGGGGAGCAATCAGCCCCAGCATTTT.